These 8 T cell receptor beta chains share one sample of origin, sequenced in a study of identical twins. In TCRdb, the 5' RACE reads were re-called with MiXCR into one record per CDR3 protein. This table holds hundreds of thousands of distinct CDR3 sequences, around 6% found once. The sample consisted of naive T cells sorted from blood. The receptor set was obtained from a man younger than 30 in good health.

This clonotype was seen many times. The chain couples TRBV6-2 or TRBV6-3 to TRBJ2-1, with 9 bases lining up with TRBD2. CDR1 is MNHEY, CDR2 SVGEGT, per germline. The CDR3 contains 15 residues. V shed 8 bases, J shed 8 bases, and the junction held 13 bases outside the gene matches. CDR3 loop: CASGSIAGEVDEQFF. The CDR3 nucleotides are TGTGCCAGCGGTTCTATAGCGGGAGAGGTCGATGAGCAGTTCTTC.

This clonotype has ten or more counts. V is TRBV24-1 and J is TRBJ2-1, with 7 bases matching TRBD1. The CDR3 loop spans 19 amino acids. The germline V gene has CDR1 KGHDR and CDR2 SFDVKD. V lost 4 bases to trimming and J lost 4 bases; unmatched junction nucleotides: 18. The CDR3 here is CATSDSIQTGPKGYNEQFF. The CDR3 coding sequence is TGTGCCACCAGTGACTCTATCCAGACAGGGCCGAAGGGATACAATGAGCAGTTCTTC.

This clonotype occurred many times. The V call is TRBV7-8, the J call TRBJ2-7; D unresolved. V lost 2 bases, J lost 6 bases, and 11 bases lay in between. The CDR3 consists of 13 residues. CDR1 and CDR2 from the germline V gene are SGHVS and FQNEAQ. CDR3 sequence: CASSLQASAEQYF. CDR3 coding DNA: TGTGCCAGCAGCTTACAAGCCTCTGCCGAGCAGTACTTC.

This clonotype has only a few counts. The rearrangement joins TRBV7-2 to TRBJ1-5, with 8 bases lining up with TRBD1. Germline CDR1 reads SGHTA; CDR2 reads FQGNSA. The CDR3 is 16 residues long. Trimming took 2 bases from V and 2 from J; bases not matched to a gene: 5. Written as DNA, the CDR3 is TGTGCCAGCAGCTTATCAGGGGGCGATGGCAATCAGCCCCAGCATTTT. It specifies CASSLSGGDGNQPQHF. Variable domain in full (rest from reference TRBV7-2 and TRBJ1-5): GAGVSQSPSNKVTEKGKDVELRCDPISGHTALYWYRQSLGQGLEFLIYFQGNSAPDKSGLPSDRFSAERTGGSVSTLTIQRTQQEDSAVYLCASSLSGGDGNQPQHFGDGTRLSIL.

In this sample, this clonotype turned up many times. This sequence joins TRBV10-3 and TRBJ1-6; D call uncertain. Trimming shortened V by 0 bases and J by 10 bases, and 19 bases separated the two germline ends. Germline CDR1 is ENHRY and CDR2 is SYGVKD. CDR3 size: 17 residues. The CDR3 here is CAISESTRQSGNSPLHF. In DNA form, the CDR3 reads TGTGCCATCAGTGAGTCTACCCGACAATCAGGAAACTCACCCCTCCACTTT.

There are many counts of this clonotype. The chain links TRBV6-5 to TRBJ2-5; D is unresolved. Trimming removed 3 bases from V and 5 bases from J, with 10 bases in between. CDR3 length: 13 residues. Germline loops: CDR1 MNHEY, CDR2 SVGAGI. As DNA, the CDR3 is TGTGCCAGCAGTTATCAGCTGGGGGAGACCCAGTACTTC. Translating it yields CASSYQLGETQYF.

This clonotype was recorded at least ten times. The CDR3 DNA reads TGCAGCGTAAAGGACAGGACGTCGATGACTGAAGCTTTCTTT. It specifies CSVKDRTSMTEAFF. V is TRBV29-1 and J is TRBJ1-1; TRBD1 matches 7 bases. J was trimmed by 5 bases and V by 6 bases; bases with no gene match: 12. Germline V gene lookup returns CDR1 SQVTM and CDR2 ANQGSEA. This CDR3 has 14 amino acids.

This clonotype was seen repeatedly, ten times or more. CDR3 sequence reads: CASSLSGDTQYF. CDR3 bases: TGTGCCAGCAGTTTATCGGGCGATACGCAGTATTTT. This chain uses TRBV27 with TRBJ2-3; unclear D gene. Trimming pared 0 bases from V and 6 bases from J, leaving 4 bases between. CDR1 MNHEY and CDR2 SMNVEV come from the germline V gene (reference sequence). The CDR3 sequence is 12 residues long.